Listed here is a single T cell receptor (beta chain). At the DNA level, this CDR3 is encoded by other sequences in the same sample as well. The data originate from a study of control samples from healthy donors and cancer patients. Assay: immunoSEQ multiplex PCR; the TCRdb copy retains only in-frame clones and omits some. The sample contains some 110,000 clones, roughly 91% of which appear only once. CDR3 length equals 13 residues. The V end was cut by 3 bases, the J end by 3 bases, with 9 bases between. Germline lookup yields CDR1 SGHRS and CDR2 YFSETQ. This receptor was taken from a woman aged 70-85 years in good health. V is TRBV5-1 and J is TRBJ1-2, with a weak D call TRBD1 (5 bases). Source material: blood. The CDR3 region has the DNA TGCGCCAGCAGCTGGGGGGGGGACTATGGCTACACCTTC. Translated, it gives CASSWGGDYGYTF.